The 25 T cell receptor beta chains below were found in one sample sequenced in a study of blood T cells in healthy people across ages. A second PCR of 7 to 11 cycles used a sample-barcoded 5' primer and a J-beta primer mix. TCRdb recomputed calls from the 5' RACE reads with MiXCR, one row per CDR3 protein. The repertoire holds 1.2 million to 1.5 million distinct CDR3 sequences, about 43% seen once, with under 8% in the top ten. Input material: blood. The receptors derive from a woman between 18 and 30 years old in good health.

V gene TRBV7-6 combines with J gene TRBJ1-1; TRBD1 matches 9 bases. Germline V lookup: CDR1 SGHVS, CDR2 FNYEAQ. Losses at the gene ends were 5 bases for V and 7 bases for J; bases not matched to a gene: 8. This CDR3 region has 14 residues. CDR3 DNA: TGTGCCAGCAGCGTGGACAGGGGCTATGTTGAAGCTTTCTTT. Residues: CASSVDRGYVEAFF.

V usage is TRBV10-3 and J usage is TRBJ2-3, with TRBD1 identical over 7 bases. The CDR3 loop spans 13 amino acids. With 10 bases clipped from V and 3 bases from J, the junction kept 7 bases outside the gene matches. Germline CDR1 ENHRY, CDR2 SYGVKD. The CDR3 sequence is CATREGATDTQYF. DNA of the CDR3: TGTGCCACCCGAGAGGGGGCAACAGATACGCAGTATTTT.

This clonotype showed up just a few times. This chain connects TRBV29-1 to TRBJ2-3, with a possible D match to TRBD1 (5 bases). Deletions cut 7 bases from V and 0 bases from J, with 14 bases between. The CDR3 spans 14 residues. Germline-derived CDR1 and CDR2 are SQVTM and ANQGSEA. CDR3 nucleotides: TGCAGCGCCCTCAGGGTCGAAAGCACAGATACGCAGTATTTT. Its protein is CSALRVESTDTQYF.

This chain connects TRBV18 to TRBJ2-5; D is possibly TRBD1 (6 bases). Germline V gives CDR1 KGHSH, CDR2 LQKENI. The V end lost 0 bases, the J end lost 5 bases, and 13 bases lay between the germline ends. This CDR3 region has 15 residues. The CDR3 DNA reads TGTGCCAGCTCACCACCGGGACACCTAGGCGAGACCCAGTACTTC. This codes for CASSPPGHLGETQYF.

This clonotype was observed once. The V and J genes are TRBV6-1 and TRBJ2-3, with D tentatively TRBD1 (6 bases). Germline V gene data show CDR1 as MNHNS and CDR2 as SASEGT. The V end lost 8 bases, the J end lost 4 bases, and 13 bases lay between the germline ends. The CDR3 consists of 13 residues. The CDR3 DNA is TGTGCCAGCGAGATCACAGGGCCAGATACGCAGTATTTT. Encoded protein: CASEITGPDTQYF.

This clonotype showed up just a few times. The CDR3 loop reads CASSQVPSVDYEQYF. CDR3 DNA: TGCGCCAGCAGCCAAGTACCCTCTGTCGACTACGAGCAGTACTTC. The chain links TRBV4-1 to TRBJ2-4, with D unclear. Near its end, the DNA agrees better with TRBJ2-7, so the J call may be wrong. The CDR3 extends over 15 amino acids. Germline V gives CDR1 MGHRA, CDR2 YSYEKL.

This chain joins TRBV27 and TRBJ1-6, with D unresolved. The V and J ends lost 0 bases and 9 bases respectively, with 6 bases between them. Germline CDR1 reads MNHEY; CDR2 reads SMNVEV (reference sequence). The CDR3 covers 13 residues. The CDR3 here is CASSLSMSSPLHF. The CDR3 DNA reads as TGTGCCAGCAGTTTATCGATGTCTTCACCCCTCCACTTT.

This clonotype came up a few times. The V gene is TRBV6-5, the J gene TRBJ2-7; perhaps TRBD2 as D (6 bases). V was pared by 2 bases and J by 0 bases, with 14 bases between. Germline V gene lookup returns CDR1 MNHEY and CDR2 SVGAGI. This CDR3 has 16 residues. The chain's CDR3 is CASSYGASASSYEQYF. The CDR3 coding sequence is TGTGCCAGCAGTTACGGAGCTAGCGCGAGCTCCTACGAGCAGTACTTC.

The chain joins TRBV19 to TRBJ2-3, with D possibly matching TRBD1 (6 bases). Trimming removed 5 bases from V and 0 bases from J, with 12 bases in between. In germline, CDR1 is LNHDA, CDR2 SQIVND (reference sequence). The CDR3 has 15 residues. The CDR3 protein is CASSQQGTSTDTQYF. For the CDR3, the DNA is TGTGCCAGTAGTCAACAGGGTACTAGCACAGATACGCAGTATTTT.

The chain has TRBV20-1 and TRBJ1-1; D perhaps matches TRBD1 (5 bases). This CDR3 is built from 15 residues. Germline CDR1 DFQATT, CDR2 SNEGSKA (reference sequence). Deletions cut 5 bases from V and 5 bases from J, with 21 bases between. This chain's CDR3 is CSAPQPGRPETEAFF. The CDR3 coding sequence is TGCAGTGCTCCGCAACCGGGACGCCCAGAGACTGAAGCTTTCTTT.

This clonotype was found a few times. The chain is built from TRBV7-2 and TRBJ2-1; 7 nucleotides match TRBD1. The DNA end favors TRBJ2-7, so the J call may be wrong. The CDR3 totals 16 residues. Germline V gene sequence: CDR1 SGHTA, CDR2 FQGNSA. The CDR3 DNA is TGTGCCAGCAGCTCACCGACAGGGTTCACCTACAATGAGCAGTACTTC. It translates to CASSSPTGFTYNEQYF.

On this clonotype itself: The junction departs from germline at one end; a sequencing error may be responsible. This chain uses TRBV27 with TRBJ2-6; D is tentatively TRBD1 or TRBD2 (6 bases each). The CDR3 consists of 15 residues. CDR1 and CDR2 from the germline V gene are MNHEY and SMNVEV (reference sequence). The CDR3 reads CANDRWDSGAIVLTF. The CDR3 bases are TGTGCCAACGACAGGTGGGACTCTGGGGCCATCGTCCTGACTTTC.

This clonotype was observed a handful of times. This sequence joins TRBV7-9 and TRBJ1-2; TRBD1 is a possible D gene (6 bases). The CDR3 has 15 residues. Trimming removed 2 bases from V and 2 bases from J, with 12 bases in between. CDR1 and CDR2 (germline): SEHNR, FQNEAQ (reference sequence). The CDR3 reads CASSLSGGANYGYTF. The CDR3, as DNA: TGTGCCAGCAGCTTATCCGGGGGCGCGAACTATGGCTACACCTTC.

This clonotype was counted between two and nine times. CDR3 sequence reads: CASSHGPEQYF. CDR3 nucleotides: TGCGCCAGCAGCCATGGACCCGAGCAGTACTTC. The chain is built from TRBV4-1 and TRBJ2-7, with no clear D. This CDR3 comprises 11 residues. Per germline, CDR1 MGHRA and CDR2 YSYEKL. V was pared by 3 bases and J by 6 bases, with 6 bases between.

V usage is TRBV18 and J usage is TRBJ1-1; unclear D gene. V was cut by 6 bases and J by 1 base, with 15 bases left in between. In germline, CDR1 is KGHSH, CDR2 LQKENI. The CDR3 has 15 residues. The CDR3, as DNA: TGTGCCAGCTCGCCGACCCCGGACGGGAACACTGAAGCTTTCTTT. Its protein product is CASSPTPDGNTEAFF.

This clonotype was counted a single time. The rearrangement joins TRBV29-1 to TRBJ2-7, with 8 bases aligning to TRBD1. CDR3 length: 14 residues. Germline V gene lookup returns CDR1 SQVTM and CDR2 ANQGSEA. Written as DNA, the CDR3 is TGCAACGTAGGGACCGACAGGGGCCATTACGAGCAGTACTTC. Residues: CNVGTDRGHYEQYF.

V gene TRBV11-2 combines with J gene TRBJ2-3; 10 positions agree with TRBD2. V was clipped by 2 bases and J by 2 bases; unmatched bases: 10. The germline gives CDR1 SGHAT, CDR2 FQNNGV. There are 18 residues in the CDR3. The CDR3 DNA reads as TGTGCCAGCAGCTTAAGGCTCCTAGCGGGGGACAACACAGATACGCAGTATTTT. Its protein is CASSLRLLAGDNTDTQYF. Full variable domain (outside the CDR3, taken from reference TRBV11-2 and TRBJ2-3): EAGVAQSPRYKIIEKRQSVAFWCNPISGHATLYWYQQILGQGPKLLIQFQNNGVVDDSQLPKDRFSAERLKGVDSTLKIQPAKLEDSAVYLCASSLRLLAGDNTDTQYFGPGTRLTVL.

This rearrangement joins TRBV4-3 to TRBJ2-5; 9 nucleotides match TRBD1. The end of the DNA is better explained by TRBJ2-7, so the J call may be wrong. The germline CDR1 and CDR2 sequences are LGHNA and YSLEER. CDR3 length: 17 residues. CDR3 loop: CASSQGTGDIPSYEQYF. For the CDR3, the DNA is TGCGCCAGCAGCCAAGGGACAGGGGATATCCCCTCATACGAGCAGTACTTC.

The rearrangement uses TRBV5-1 and TRBJ1-4; TRBD1 matches 8 bases. This CDR3 is built from 17 residues. J gave up 4 bases and V 3 bases, and 11 bases lay outside the gene matches. Germline lookup yields CDR1 SGHRS and CDR2 YFSETQ. The CDR3 loop reads CASSSSIRQGINEKLFF. The CDR3 DNA reads TGCGCCAGCAGCTCATCGATCAGACAGGGGATTAATGAAAAACTGTTTTTT.

The chain's CDR3 is CASSTGQGVSYEQYF. The CDR3 region has the DNA TGTGCCAGCTCAACCGGACAGGGAGTCTCCTACGAGCAGTACTTC. This chain links TRBV18 with TRBJ2-7, with 8 bases matching TRBD1. The trim removed 5 bases at V and 0 bases at J, leaving 6 bases unmatched. Per germline, CDR1 KGHSH and CDR2 LQKENI. The CDR3 spans 15 residues.

This clonotype was seen a few times. V is TRBV9 and J is TRBJ2-7; D may match TRBD1 or TRBD2 (6 bases each). The CDR3 sequence is 15 residues long. V lost 3 bases to trimming and J lost 2 bases, with 15 bases between them. Germline V gene lookup returns CDR1 SGDLS and CDR2 YYNGEE. For the CDR3, the DNA is TGTGCCAGCAGCGAGACCCCGGGGGCCGCCTACGAGCAGTACTTC. It specifies CASSETPGAAYEQYF. Supplemented by reference TRBV9 and TRBJ2-7, the full variable domain reads DSGVTQTPKHLITATGQRVTLRCSPRSGDLSVYWYQQSLDQGLQFLIQYYNGEERAKGNILERFSAQQFPDLHSELNLSSLELGDSALYFCASSETPGAAYEQYFGPGTRLTVT.

The rearrangement uses TRBV28 and TRBJ1-6; weak D call: TRBD1 (5 bases). This CDR3 spans 17 amino acids. V lost 9 bases and J 9 bases, leaving 27 bases between the germline ends. CDR1 MDHEN and CDR2 SYDVKM come from the germline V gene. In DNA, the CDR3 is TGTGCCAGTGAGGGCAGGGAAGCAATTAGTGTTGGTTCACCCCTCCACTTT. This translates into CASEGREAISVGSPLHF.

Concerning this clonotype: One base away lies a much larger clone, so this may be a sequencing read error. The J gene is TRBJ2-7, the V gene TRBV12-3 or TRBV12-4; D gene uncertain. The CDR3 runs 13 residues. Between the trimmed V and J ends, which lost 5 bases and 2 bases, there was a span of 10 bases. DNA of the CDR3: TGTGCCAGCAGTGAGGAGTCCGCCTACGAGCAGTACTTC. Its protein is CASSEESAYEQYF.

The V call is TRBV28, the J call TRBJ1-1; D not certain. The CDR3 has 16 amino acids. Looked up from germline, CDR1 is MDHEN and CDR2 is SYDVKM. Trimming left V 6 bases short and J 0 bases short, with 17 bases between. CDR3 nucleotide sequence: TGTGCCAGCAGGCTCGTGACCGCACCAATGAACACTGAAGCTTTCTTT. It is translated as CASRLVTAPMNTEAFF.

V gene TRBV5-1 combines with J gene TRBJ2-5; 7 nucleotides align to TRBD1. Trimming at V came to 3 bases and at J to 3 bases, leaving 2 bases not matched to a gene. The germline V gene has CDR1 SGHRS and CDR2 YFSETQ. This CDR3 region has 13 residues. Here the CDR3 reads CASSWGQKETQYF. Written as DNA, the CDR3 is TGCGCCAGCAGCTGGGGACAGAAAGAGACCCAGTACTTC.